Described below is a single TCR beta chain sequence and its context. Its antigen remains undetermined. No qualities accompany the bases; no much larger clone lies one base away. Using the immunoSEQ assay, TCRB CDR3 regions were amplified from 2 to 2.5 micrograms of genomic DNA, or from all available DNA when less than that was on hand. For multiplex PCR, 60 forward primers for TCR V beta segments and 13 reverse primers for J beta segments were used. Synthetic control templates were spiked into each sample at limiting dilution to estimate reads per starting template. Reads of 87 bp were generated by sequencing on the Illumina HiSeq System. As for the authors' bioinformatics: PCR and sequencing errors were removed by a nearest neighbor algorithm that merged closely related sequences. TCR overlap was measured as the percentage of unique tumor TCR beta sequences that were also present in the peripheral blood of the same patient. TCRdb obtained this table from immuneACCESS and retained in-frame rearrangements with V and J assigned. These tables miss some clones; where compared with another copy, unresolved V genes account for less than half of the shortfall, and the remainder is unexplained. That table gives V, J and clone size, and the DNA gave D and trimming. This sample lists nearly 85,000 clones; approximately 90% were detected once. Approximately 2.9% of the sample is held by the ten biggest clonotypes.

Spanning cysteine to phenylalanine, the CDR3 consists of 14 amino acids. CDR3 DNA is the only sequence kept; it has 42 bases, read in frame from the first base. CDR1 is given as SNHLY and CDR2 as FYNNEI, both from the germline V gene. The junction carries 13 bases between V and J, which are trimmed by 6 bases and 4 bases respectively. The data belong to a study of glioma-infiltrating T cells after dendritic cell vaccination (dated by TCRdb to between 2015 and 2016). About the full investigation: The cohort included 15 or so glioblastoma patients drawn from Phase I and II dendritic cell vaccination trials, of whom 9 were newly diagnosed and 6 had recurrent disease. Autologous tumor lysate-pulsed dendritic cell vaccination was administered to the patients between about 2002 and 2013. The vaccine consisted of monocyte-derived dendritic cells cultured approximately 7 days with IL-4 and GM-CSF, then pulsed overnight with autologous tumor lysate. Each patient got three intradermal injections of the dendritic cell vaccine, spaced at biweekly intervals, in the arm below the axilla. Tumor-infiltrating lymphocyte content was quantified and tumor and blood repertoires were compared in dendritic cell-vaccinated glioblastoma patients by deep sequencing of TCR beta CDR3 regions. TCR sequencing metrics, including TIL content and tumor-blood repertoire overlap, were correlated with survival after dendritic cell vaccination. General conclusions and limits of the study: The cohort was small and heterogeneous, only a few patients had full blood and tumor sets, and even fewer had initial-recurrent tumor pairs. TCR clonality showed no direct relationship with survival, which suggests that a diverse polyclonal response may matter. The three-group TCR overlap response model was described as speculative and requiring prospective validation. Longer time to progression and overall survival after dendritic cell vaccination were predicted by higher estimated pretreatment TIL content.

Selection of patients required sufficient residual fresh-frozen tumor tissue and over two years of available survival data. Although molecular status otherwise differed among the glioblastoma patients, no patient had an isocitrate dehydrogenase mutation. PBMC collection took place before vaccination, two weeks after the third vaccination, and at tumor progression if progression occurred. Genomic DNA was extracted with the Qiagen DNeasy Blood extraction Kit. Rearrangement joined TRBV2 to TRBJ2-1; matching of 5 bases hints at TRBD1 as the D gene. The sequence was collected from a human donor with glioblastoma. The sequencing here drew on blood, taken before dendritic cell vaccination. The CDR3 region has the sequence CASSLTAQYNEQFF. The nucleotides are TGTGCCAGCAGCTTGACAGCACAGTACAATGAGCAGTTCTTC.